This entry features one TCR beta chain sequence. The antigen is unknown. This sample stems from a study of cytotoxic CD8 clonotypes in ibrutinib-treated CLL. About the study: The subjects consisted of about a dozen relapsed/refractory and fewer than 16 treatment-naive individuals, with roughly 17 IGHV unmutated. Recorded responses included around 25 partial and 2 complete; following median roughly 68 months, roughly 15 stayed remitted and about 12 progressed.

General study results and limits: Clonality showed a rise at ibrutinib response that reversed toward baseline at progression. Public clonotypes were rare and shrank or held steady on treatment.

Produced via immunoSEQ multiplex PCR; TCRdb's table is partial and in-frame only. This sample has some 10,000 clones, with about 80% found just once. Trimming pared 2 bases from V and 3 bases from J, leaving 6 bases between. This CDR3 is 13 amino acids long. Germline assignment: CDR1 SGHNT and CDR2 YYREEE (reference sequence). The source of this sequence is a human donor with chronic lymphocytic leukemia. This material consisted of PBMCs, taken at disease progression, from a patient treated with ibrutinib. The J gene is TRBJ2-1, the V gene TRBV5-4; unclear D gene. The CDR3 nucleotides are TGTGCCAGCAGCTTAGACAACTACAATGAGCAGTTCTTC. Translation: CASSLDNYNEQFF.